This TCR beta chain originates from a study of blood T cell repertoires in COVID-19. At the level of the study: T cells, B-cell-depleted T cells, or PBMCs supplied cDNA or gDNA.

Germline V gene data show CDR1 as GTSNPN and CDR2 as SVGIG (reference sequence). This CDR3 is 15 amino acids long. The V segment lost 3 bases and the J segment 2 bases; nucleotides outside the gene matches: 10. Libraries were prepared by immunoSEQ multiplex PCR; TCRdb keeps only in-frame clonotypes and omits some of them. The sample has under 400,000 clones; around 90% are singletons. The origin of this receptor is a woman aged 25 to 39 with COVID-19, enrolled during active disease. The chain joins TRBV30 to TRBJ2-7, with TRBD2 matching 7 bases. Sequenced input: peripheral blood. CDR3 region: CAWRSLAGGTYEQYF. CDR3 DNA: TGTGCCTGGAGGTCCTTAGCGGGTGGGACCTACGAGCAGTACTTC.